The source of this TCR beta chain is a study of beta chain features in type 1 diabetes. Post-sort purity exceeded 98% for all sorted populations. This clone occurred a few times. The authors reverse transcribed all of the isolated RNA, so sequencing captured expressed TCRB transcripts. Sequencing was performed with immunoSEQ multiplex PCR; in TCRdb, only in-frame clones are kept and a portion is missing. The sample records hundreds of thousands of clones, about a sixth being singletons. The CDR3 spans 14 residues. V was clipped by 6 bases and J by 4 bases; unmatched bases: 4. Germline assignment: CDR1 KGHSH and CDR2 LQKENI.

J is TRBJ1-5 and V is TRBV18, with TRBD1 matching over 9 bases. What was sequenced was naive CD4+ T cells from blood. This sequence was found in a man younger than 30 in good health. The CDR3 sequence is CASSLGQGNQPQHF. The CDR3 nucleotides are TGTGCCAGCTCCCTGGGACAGGGAAATCAGCCCCAGCATTTT.